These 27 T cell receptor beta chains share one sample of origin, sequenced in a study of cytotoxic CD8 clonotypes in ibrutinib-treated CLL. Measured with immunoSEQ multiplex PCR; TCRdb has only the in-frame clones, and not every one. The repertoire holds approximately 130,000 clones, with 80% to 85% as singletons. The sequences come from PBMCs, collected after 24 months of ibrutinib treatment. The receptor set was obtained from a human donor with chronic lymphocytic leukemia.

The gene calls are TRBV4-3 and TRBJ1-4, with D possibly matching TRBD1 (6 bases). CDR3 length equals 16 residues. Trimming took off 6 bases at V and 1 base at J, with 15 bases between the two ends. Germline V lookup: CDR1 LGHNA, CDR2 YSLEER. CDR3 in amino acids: CASSRYSGQTNEKLFF. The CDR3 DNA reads TGCGCCAGCAGTCGTTACTCGGGACAAACTAATGAAAAACTGTTTTTT.

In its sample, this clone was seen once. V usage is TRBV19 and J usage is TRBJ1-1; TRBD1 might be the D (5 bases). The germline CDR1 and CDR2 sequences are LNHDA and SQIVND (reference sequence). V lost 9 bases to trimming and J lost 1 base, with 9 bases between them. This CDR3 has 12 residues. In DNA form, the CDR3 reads TGTGCCAGCAGACAGACGAACACTGAAGCTTTCTTT. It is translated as CASRQTNTEAFF.

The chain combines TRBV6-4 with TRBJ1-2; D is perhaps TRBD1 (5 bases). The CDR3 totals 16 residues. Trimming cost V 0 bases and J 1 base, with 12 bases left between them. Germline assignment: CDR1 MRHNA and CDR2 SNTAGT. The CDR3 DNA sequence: TGTGCCAGCAGTGACTCGAGTCAGGGAAATAACTATGGCTACACCTTC. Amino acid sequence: CASSDSSQGNNYGYTF.

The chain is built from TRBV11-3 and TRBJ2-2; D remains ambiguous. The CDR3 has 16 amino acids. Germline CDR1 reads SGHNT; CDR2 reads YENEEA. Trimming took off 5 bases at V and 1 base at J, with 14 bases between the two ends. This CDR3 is CASSGFGQRNTGELFF. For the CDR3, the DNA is TGTGCCAGCAGCGGCTTCGGGCAGAGGAACACCGGGGAGCTGTTTTTT.

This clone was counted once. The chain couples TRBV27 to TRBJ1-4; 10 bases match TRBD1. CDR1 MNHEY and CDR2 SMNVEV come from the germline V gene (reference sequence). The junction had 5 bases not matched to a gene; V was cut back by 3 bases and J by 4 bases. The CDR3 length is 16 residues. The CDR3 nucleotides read TGTGCCAGCAGTTTCCGACAGGGGGCTTATAATGAAAAACTGTTTTTT. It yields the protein CASSFRQGAYNEKLFF.

CDR3 loop: CASSLVPGVNTDTQYF. The DNA of the CDR3 is TGTGCCAGCAGCTTAGTTCCCGGGGTGAACACAGATACGCAGTATTTT. The chain is built from TRBV7-2 and TRBJ2-3, with D perhaps matching TRBD2 (5 bases). The CDR3 loop spans 16 amino acids. Trimming removed 1 base from V and 2 bases from J, with 13 bases in between. Germline-derived CDR1 and CDR2 are SGHTA and FQGNSA.

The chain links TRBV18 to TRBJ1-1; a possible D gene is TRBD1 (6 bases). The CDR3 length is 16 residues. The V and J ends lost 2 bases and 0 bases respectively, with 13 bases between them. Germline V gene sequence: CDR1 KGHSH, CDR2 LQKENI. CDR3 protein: CASSPAQGPLNTEAFF. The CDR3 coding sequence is TGTGCCAGCTCACCAGCGCAGGGGCCGCTGAACACTGAAGCTTTCTTT.

The CDR3 bases are TGCAGCGCCACACAGGGGGCGGGAGGTACTGAAGCTTTCTTT. This gives the protein CSATQGAGGTEAFF. The V and J genes are TRBV29-1 and TRBJ1-1; 9 bases agree with TRBD1. J lost 5 bases, V lost 7 bases, and 11 bases had no gene match. In germline, CDR1 is SQVTM, CDR2 ANQGSEA. The CDR3 totals 14 residues.

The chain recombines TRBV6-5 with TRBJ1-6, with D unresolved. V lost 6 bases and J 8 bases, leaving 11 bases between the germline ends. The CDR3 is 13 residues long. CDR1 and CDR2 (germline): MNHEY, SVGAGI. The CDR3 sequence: CASSLGRDSPLHF. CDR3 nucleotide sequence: TGTGCCAGCAGCCTAGGACGAGATTCACCCCTCCACTTT.

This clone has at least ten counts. CDR3 coding DNA: TGTGCCAGTAGTAAGGGGACTGGGGATAAAGCTTTCTTT. Its translation is CASSKGTGDKAFF. This chain uses TRBV19 with TRBJ1-1, with D possibly matching TRBD1 (5 bases). V lost 4 bases and J 9 bases, leaving 15 bases between the germline ends. Per germline, CDR1 LNHDA and CDR2 SQIVND (reference sequence). The CDR3 totals 13 residues.

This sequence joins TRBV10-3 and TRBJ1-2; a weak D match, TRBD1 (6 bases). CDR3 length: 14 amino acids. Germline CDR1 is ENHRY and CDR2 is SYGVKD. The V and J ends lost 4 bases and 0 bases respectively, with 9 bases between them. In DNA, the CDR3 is TGTGCCATCAGTGCGGACAGAACTAACTATGGCTACACCTTC. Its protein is CAISADRTNYGYTF.

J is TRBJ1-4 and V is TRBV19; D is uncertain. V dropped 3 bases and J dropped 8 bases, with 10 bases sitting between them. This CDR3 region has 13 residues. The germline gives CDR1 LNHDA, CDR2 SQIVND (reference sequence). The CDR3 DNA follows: TGTGCCAGTAGTATGGATTTGGCCGAAAAACTGTTTTTT. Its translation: CASSMDLAEKLFF.

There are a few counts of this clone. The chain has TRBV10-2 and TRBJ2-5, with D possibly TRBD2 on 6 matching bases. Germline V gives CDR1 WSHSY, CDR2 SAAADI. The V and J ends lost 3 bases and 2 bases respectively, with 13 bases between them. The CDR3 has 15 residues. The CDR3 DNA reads TGCGCCAGCAGTGAATTGGCGGGGACGCAAGAGACCCAGTACTTC. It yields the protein CASSELAGTQETQYF.

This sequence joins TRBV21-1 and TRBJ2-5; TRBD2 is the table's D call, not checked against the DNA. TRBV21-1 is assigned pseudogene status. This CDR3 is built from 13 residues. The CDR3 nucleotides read TGTGCCAGCCCGGTAGAGGGGGGGGAGACCCAGTACTTC. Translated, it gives CASPVEGGETQYF.

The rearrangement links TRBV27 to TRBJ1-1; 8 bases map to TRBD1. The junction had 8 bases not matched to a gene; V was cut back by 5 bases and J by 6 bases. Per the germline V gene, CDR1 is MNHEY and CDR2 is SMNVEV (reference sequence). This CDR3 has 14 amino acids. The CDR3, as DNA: TGTGCCAGCAGTCCCGCGGACAGGGAGCCTGAAGCTTTCTTT. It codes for CASSPADREPEAFF.

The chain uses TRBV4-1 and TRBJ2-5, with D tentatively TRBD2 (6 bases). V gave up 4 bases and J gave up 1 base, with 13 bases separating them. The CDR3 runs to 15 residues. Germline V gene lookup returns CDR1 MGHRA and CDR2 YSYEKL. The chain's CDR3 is CASSRDLPVQETQYF. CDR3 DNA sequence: TGCGCCAGCAGCCGGGACTTACCAGTCCAAGAGACCCAGTACTTC.

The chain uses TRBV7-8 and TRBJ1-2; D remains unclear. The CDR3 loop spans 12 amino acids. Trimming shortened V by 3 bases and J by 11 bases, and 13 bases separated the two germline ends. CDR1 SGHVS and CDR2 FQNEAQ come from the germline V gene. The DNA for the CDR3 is TGTGCCAGCAGCTTTCTCAGTTCGGGGTACACCTTC. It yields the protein CASSFLSSGYTF.

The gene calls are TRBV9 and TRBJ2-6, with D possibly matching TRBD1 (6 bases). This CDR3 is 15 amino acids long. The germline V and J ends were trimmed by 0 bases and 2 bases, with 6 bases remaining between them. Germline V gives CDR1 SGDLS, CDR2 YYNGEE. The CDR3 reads CASSVDRAGANVLTF. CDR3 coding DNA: TGTGCCAGCAGCGTAGACAGGGCTGGGGCCAACGTCCTGACTTTC.

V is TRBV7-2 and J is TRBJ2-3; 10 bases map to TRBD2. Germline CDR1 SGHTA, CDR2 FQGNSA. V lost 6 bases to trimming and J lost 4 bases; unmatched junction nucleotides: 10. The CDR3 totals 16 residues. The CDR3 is CASRRTSGAQADTQYF. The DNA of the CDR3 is TGTGCCAGCAGGCGGACTAGCGGCGCTCAGGCAGATACGCAGTATTTT.

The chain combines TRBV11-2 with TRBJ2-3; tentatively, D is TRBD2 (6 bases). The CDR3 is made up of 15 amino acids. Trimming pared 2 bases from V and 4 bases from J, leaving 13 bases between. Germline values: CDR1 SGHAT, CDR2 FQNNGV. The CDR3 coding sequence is TGTGCCAGCAGCTTATGGAGGGAAGTGGCAGATACGCAGTATTTT. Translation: CASSLWREVADTQYF.

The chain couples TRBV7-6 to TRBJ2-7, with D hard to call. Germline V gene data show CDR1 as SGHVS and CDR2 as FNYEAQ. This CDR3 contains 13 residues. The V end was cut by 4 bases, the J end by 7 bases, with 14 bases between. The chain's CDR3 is CASSWADGREQYF. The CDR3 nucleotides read TGTGCCAGCAGCTGGGCGGACGGGCGGGAGCAGTACTTC.

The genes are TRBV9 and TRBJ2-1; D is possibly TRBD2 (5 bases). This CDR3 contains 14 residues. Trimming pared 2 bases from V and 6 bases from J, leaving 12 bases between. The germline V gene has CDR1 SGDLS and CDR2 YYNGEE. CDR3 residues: CASSVGEPPNEQFF. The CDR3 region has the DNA TGTGCCAGCAGCGTTGGGGAGCCCCCCAATGAGCAGTTCTTC.

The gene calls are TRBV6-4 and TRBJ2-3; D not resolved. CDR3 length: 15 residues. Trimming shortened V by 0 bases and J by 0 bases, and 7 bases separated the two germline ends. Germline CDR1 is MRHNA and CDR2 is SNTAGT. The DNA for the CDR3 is TGTGCCAGCAGTGACTCGACCACTAGCACAGATACGCAGTATTTT. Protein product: CASSDSTTSTDTQYF.

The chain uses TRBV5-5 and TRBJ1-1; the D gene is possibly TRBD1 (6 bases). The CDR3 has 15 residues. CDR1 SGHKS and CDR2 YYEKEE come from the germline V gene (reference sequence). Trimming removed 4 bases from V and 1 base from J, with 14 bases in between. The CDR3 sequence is CASSPEGQPNTEAFF. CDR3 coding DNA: TGTGCCAGCAGCCCCGAAGGACAGCCGAACACTGAAGCTTTCTTT.

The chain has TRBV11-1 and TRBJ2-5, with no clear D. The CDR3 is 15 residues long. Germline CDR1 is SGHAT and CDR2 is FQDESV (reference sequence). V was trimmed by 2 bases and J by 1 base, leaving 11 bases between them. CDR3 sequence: CASSLTSQAQETQYF. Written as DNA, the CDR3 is TGTGCCAGCAGCTTAACGAGTCAGGCCCAAGAGACCCAGTACTTC.

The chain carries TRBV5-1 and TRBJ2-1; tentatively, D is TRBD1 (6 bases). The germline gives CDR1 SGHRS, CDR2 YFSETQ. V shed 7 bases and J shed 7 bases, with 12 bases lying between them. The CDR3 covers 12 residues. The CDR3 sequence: CASLGGGNEQFF. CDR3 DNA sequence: TGCGCCAGCCTAGGGGGTGGGAATGAGCAGTTCTTC.

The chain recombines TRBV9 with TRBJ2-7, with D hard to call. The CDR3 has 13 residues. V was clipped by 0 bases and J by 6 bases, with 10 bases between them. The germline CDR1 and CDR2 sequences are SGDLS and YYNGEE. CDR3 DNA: TGTGCCAGCAGCGTAGTCCCCCGCGGCGAGCAGTACTTC. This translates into CASSVVPRGEQYF.